These T cell receptor beta chains were read from a single sample in a study of cytomegalovirus exposure and HLA in healthy donors. Here immunoSEQ multiplex PCR was the method, and the copy in TCRdb shows in-frame clones only, minus some. The sample consists of 100,000 to 120,000 clones, 70% to 90% of them appearing once. What was sequenced was PBMCs. These receptor sequences come from a woman between 18 and 29 years old in good health and CMV-seronegative. CDR3s include the opening cysteine and the closing phenylalanine or tryptophan.

V	J	CDR3
TRBV7-8	TRBJ1-2	CASSLVPWTGKIYGYTF
TRBV7-9	TRBJ1-6	CASRQAWGDSPLHF
TRBV4-2	TRBJ2-7	CASSQGTSGGYEQYF
TRBV25-1	TRBJ1-5	CASSPGTGDSNQPQHF
TRBV19	TRBJ1-2	CASTPRDRGDYGYTF
TRBV6-4	TRBJ2-3	CASSTSRGGIDTQYF
TRBV4-1	TRBJ2-3	CASRGHGTDTQYF
TRBV9	TRBJ2-3	CASSVDNRGGLDTQYF
TRBV27	TRBJ2-1	CASSSTGTRDWGSYNEQFF
TRBV11-2	TRBJ2-1	CASSIRLAQYNEQFF
TRBV19	TRBJ1-6	CASMGTGELHF
TRBV13	TRBJ1-6	CASSSGVDNLHF
TRBV5-4	TRBJ1-4	CASSSQDLPGQYEKLFF
TRBV11-2	TRBJ1-2	CASSLGTYYGYTF
TRBV6-5	TRBJ1-5	CASATGGQPQHF
TRBV2	TRBJ1-2	CASSEKRGRDGYTF
TRBV10-1	TRBJ1-5	CAITSSGSLEQPQHF
TRBV7-9	TRBJ2-3	CASSPRREIPDTQYF
TRBV25-1	TRBJ2-7	CASSEGRGAILSYEQYF
TRBV21-1	TRBJ2-5	CASPAPKLRTQYF
TRBV10-2	TRBJ2-2	CASSSGDNTGELFF
TRBV5-6	TRBJ2-1	CASSQRQGSEQFF
TRBV7-6	TRBJ1-1	CASSYGAAEAFF
TRBV29-1	TRBJ2-3	CSVAAQGVFTDTQYF
TRBV25-1	TRBJ1-4	CASSESRDGRDEKLFF
TRBV7-3	TRBJ2-7	CASSLLSGDYEQYF
TRBV25-1	TRBJ2-3	CASSDPSGGANTDTQYF
TRBV9	TRBJ1-2	CASSSYRVGYGYTF
TRBV5-1	TRBJ1-1	CASSPGLRNTEAFF
TRBV10-2	TRBJ2-7	CATLLTVPYEQYF